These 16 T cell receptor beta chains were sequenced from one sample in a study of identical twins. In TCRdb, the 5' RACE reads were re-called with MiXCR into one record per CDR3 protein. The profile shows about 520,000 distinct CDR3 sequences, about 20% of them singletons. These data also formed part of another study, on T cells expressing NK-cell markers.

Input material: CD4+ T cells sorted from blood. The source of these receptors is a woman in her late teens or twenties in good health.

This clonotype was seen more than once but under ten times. This CDR3 is CASSGTGGSYNEQFF. CDR3 DNA: TGTGCCAGCAGCGGCACGGGGGGGTCCTACAATGAGCAGTTCTTC. The V gene is TRBV11-3, the J gene TRBJ2-1, with 8 bases that match TRBD2. Germline lookup yields CDR1 SGHNT and CDR2 YENEEA. The V and J ends lost 5 bases and 1 base, in that order; junction bases with no gene match: 4. The CDR3 is made up of 15 amino acids.

The CDR3: CASSPSGRASRGPYNEQFF. The CDR3 region has the DNA TGTGCCAGCAGTCCTAGCGGGAGGGCCAGTCGAGGACCCTACAATGAGCAGTTCTTC. The J gene is TRBJ2-1, the V gene TRBV12-3 or TRBV12-4, with 12 bases fitting TRBD2. Trimming at V came to 5 bases and at J to 2 bases, leaving 13 bases not matched to a gene. The CDR3 has 19 amino acids.

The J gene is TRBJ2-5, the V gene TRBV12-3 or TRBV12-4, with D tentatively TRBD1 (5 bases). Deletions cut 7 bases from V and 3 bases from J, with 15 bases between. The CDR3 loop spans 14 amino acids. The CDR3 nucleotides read TGTGCCAGCACCACCTCCAGGGCGGAAGAGACCCAGTACTTC. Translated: CASTTSRAEETQYF.

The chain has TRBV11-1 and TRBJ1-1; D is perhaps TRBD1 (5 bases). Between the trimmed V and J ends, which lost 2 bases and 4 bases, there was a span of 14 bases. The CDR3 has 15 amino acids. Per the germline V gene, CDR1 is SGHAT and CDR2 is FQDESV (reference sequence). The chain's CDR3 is CASSLLGARGTEAFF. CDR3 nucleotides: TGTGCCAGCAGCTTACTAGGGGCGCGGGGCACTGAAGCTTTCTTT.

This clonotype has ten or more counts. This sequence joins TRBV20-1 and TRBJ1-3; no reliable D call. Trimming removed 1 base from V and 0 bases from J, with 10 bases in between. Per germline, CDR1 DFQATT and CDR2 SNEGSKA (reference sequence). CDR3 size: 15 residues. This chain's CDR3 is CSARGASGSGNTIYF. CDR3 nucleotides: TGCAGTGCTAGAGGGGCCAGCGGCTCTGGAAACACCATATATTTT.

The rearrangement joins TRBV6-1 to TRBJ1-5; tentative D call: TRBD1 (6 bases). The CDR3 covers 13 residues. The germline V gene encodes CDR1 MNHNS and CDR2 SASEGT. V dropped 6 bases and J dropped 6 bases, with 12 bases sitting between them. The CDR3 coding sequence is TGTGCCAGCAGGCCGGGGGGCGTTCAGCCCCAGCATTTT. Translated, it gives CASRPGGVQPQHF.

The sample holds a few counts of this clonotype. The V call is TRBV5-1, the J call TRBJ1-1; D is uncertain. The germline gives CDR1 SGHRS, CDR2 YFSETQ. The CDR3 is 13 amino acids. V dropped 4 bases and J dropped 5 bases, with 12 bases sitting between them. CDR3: CASSLTDTTEAFF. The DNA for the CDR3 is TGCGCCAGCAGCCTTACTGACACTACTGAAGCTTTCTTT.

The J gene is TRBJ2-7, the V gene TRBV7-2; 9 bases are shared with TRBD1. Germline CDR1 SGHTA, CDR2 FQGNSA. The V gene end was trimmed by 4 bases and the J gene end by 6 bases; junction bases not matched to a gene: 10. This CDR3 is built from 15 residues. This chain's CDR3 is CASSYQTGGTTEQYF. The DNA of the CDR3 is TGTGCCAGCAGCTACCAGACAGGGGGAACGACCGAGCAGTACTTC.

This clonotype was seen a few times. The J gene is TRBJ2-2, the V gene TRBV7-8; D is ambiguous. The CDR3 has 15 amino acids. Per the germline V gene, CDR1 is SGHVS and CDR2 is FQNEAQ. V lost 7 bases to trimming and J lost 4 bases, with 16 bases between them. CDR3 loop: CASILRSGGTGELFF. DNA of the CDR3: TGTGCCAGCATCCTGAGGTCGGGCGGCACCGGGGAGCTGTTTTTT. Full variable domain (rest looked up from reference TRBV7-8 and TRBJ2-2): GAGVSQSPRYKVAKRGQDVALRCDPISGHVSLFWYQQALGQGPEFLTYFQNEAQLDKSGLPSDRFFAERPEGSVSTLKIQRTQQEDSAVYLCASILRSGGTGELFFGEGSRLTVL.

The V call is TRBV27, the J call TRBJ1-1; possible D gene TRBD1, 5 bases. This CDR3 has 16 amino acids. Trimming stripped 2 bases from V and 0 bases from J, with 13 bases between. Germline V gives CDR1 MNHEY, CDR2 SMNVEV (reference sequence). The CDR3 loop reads CASSLKSLGLNTEAFF. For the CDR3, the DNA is TGTGCCAGCAGTTTAAAGAGTTTGGGGCTGAACACTGAAGCTTTCTTT.

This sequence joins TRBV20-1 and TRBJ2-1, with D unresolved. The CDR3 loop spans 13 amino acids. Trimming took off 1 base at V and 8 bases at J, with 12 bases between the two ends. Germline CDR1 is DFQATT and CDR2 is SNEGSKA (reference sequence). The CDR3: CSARVGRFDEQFF. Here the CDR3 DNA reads TGCAGTGCTAGAGTGGGTCGGTTTGATGAGCAGTTCTTC.

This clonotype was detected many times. CDR3 sequence (DNA): TGCAGCGTTGCCCCCTCTAGCACAGATACGCAGTATTTT. This sequence encodes CSVAPSSTDTQYF. This chain links TRBV29-1 with TRBJ2-3; D is undetermined. Germline V gene lookup returns CDR1 SQVTM and CDR2 ANQGSEA. The CDR3 extends over 13 amino acids. The V gene lost 4 bases and the J gene lost 0 bases, with 8 bases spanning the gap.

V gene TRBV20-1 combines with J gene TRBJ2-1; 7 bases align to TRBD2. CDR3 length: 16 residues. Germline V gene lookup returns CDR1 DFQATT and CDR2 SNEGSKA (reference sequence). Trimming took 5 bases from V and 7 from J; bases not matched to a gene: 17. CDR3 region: CSALLAGRPKRNEQFF. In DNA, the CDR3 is TGCAGTGCTCTGTTAGCGGGCCGACCCAAAAGAAATGAGCAGTTCTTC.

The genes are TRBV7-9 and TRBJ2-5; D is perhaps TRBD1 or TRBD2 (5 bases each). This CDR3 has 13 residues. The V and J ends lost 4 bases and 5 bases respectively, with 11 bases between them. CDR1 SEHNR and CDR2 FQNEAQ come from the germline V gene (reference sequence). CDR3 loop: CASSYGGAETQYF. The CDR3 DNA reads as TGTGCCAGCAGCTATGGGGGAGCCGAGACCCAGTACTTC.

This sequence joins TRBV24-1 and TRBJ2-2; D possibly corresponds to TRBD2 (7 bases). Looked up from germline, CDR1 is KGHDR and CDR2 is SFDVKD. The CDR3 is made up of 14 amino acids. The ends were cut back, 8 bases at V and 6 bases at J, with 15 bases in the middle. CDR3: CATMAGANAGELFF. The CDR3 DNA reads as TGTGCCACCATGGCGGGGGCAAACGCCGGGGAGCTGTTTTTT.

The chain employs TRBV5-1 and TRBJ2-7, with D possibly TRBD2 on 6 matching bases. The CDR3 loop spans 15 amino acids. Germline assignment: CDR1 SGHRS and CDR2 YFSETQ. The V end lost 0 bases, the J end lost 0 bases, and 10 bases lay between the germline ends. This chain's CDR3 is CASSLAGDSSYEQYF. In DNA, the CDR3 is TGCGCCAGCAGCTTGGCCGGGGACTCCTCCTACGAGCAGTACTTC. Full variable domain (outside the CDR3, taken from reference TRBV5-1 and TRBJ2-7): KAGVTQTPRYLIKTRGQQVTLSCSPISGHRSVSWYQQTPGQGLQFLFEYFSETQRNKGNFPGRFSGRQFSNSRSEMNVSTLELGDSALYLCASSLAGDSSYEQYFGPGTRLTVT.